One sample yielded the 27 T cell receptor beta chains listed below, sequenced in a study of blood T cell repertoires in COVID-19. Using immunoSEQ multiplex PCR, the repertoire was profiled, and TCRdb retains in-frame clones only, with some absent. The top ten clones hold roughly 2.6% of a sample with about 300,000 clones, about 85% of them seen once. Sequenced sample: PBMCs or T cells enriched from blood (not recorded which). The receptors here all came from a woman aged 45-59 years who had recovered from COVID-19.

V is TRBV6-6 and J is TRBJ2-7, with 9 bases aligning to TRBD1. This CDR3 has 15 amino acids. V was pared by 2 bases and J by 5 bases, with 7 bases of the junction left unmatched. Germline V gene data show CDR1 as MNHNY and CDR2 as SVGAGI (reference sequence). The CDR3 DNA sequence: TGTGCCAGCAGTTACGGGACAGGGAATATTAACGAGCAGTACTTC. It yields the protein CASSYGTGNINEQYF.

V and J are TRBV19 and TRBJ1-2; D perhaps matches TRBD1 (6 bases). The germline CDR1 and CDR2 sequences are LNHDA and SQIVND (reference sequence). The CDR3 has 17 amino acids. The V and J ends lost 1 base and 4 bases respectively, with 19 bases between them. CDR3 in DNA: TGTGCCAGTAGTATAGCCATCACAGGGAATGGGATCTATGGCTACACCTTC. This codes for CASSIAITGNGIYGYTF.

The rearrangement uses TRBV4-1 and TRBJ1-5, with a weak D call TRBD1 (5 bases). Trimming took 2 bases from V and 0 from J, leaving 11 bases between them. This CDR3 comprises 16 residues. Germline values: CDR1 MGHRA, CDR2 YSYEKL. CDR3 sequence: CASSQLTGHSNQPQHF. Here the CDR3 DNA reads TGCGCCAGCAGCCAATTAACAGGACATAGCAATCAGCCCCAGCATTTT.

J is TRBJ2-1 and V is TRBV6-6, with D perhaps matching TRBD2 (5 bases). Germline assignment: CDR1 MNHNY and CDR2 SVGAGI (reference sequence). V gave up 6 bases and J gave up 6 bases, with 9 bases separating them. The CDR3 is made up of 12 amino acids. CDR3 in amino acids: CASSSTSNEQFF. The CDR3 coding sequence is TGTGCCAGCAGCTCCACTAGCAATGAGCAGTTCTTC.

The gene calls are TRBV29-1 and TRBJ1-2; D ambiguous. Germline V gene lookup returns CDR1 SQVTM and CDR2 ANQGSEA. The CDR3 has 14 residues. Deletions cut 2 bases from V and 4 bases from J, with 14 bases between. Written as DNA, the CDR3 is TGCAGCGTTGAATGGACCGGGGTAGCCTATGGCTACACCTTC. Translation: CSVEWTGVAYGYTF.

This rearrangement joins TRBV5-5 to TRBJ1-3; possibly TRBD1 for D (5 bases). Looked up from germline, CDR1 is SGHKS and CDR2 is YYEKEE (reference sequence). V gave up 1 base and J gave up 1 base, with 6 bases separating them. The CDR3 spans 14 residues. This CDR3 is CASSLRGSGNTIYF. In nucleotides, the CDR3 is TGTGCCAGCAGCTTGAGGGGATCTGGAAACACCATATATTTT.

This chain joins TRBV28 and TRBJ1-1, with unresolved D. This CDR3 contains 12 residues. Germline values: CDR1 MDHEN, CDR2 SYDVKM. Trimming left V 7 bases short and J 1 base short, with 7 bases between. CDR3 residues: CASTRENTEAFF. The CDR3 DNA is TGTGCCAGCACTCGGGAGAACACTGAAGCTTTCTTT.

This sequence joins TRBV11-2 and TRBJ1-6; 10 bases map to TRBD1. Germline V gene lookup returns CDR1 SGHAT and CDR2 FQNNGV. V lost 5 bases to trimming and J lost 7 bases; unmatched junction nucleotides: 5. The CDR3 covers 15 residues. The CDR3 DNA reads TGTGCCAGCAGCCGGACAGGGGGAGGGAATTCACCCCTCCACTTT. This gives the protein CASSRTGGGNSPLHF.

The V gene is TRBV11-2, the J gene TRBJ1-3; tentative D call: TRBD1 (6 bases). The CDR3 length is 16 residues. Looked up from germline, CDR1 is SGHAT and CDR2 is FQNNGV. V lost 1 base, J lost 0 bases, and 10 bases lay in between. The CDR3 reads CASSLGGTYSGNTIYF. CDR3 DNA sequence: TGTGCCAGCAGCTTAGGGGGGACATACTCTGGAAACACCATATATTTT.

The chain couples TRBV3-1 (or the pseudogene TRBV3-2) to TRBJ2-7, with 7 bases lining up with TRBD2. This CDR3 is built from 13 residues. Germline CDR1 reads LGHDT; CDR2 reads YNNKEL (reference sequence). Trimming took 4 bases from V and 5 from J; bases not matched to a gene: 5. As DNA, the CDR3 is TGTGCCAGCAGCCCTTGGGGGGGGGACGAGCAGTACTTC. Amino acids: CASSPWGGDEQYF.

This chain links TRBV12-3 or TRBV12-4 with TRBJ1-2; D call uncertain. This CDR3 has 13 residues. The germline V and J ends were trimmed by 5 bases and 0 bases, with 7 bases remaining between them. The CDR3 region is CASSAQPNYGYTF. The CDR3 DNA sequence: TGTGCCAGCAGTGCACAGCCTAACTATGGCTACACCTTC.

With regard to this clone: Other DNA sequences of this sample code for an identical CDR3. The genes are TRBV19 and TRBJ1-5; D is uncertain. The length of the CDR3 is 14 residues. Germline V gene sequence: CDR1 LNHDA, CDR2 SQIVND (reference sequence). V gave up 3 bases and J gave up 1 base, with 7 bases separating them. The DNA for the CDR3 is TGTGCCAGTAGTATCTCTCCGAGCAATCAGCCCCAGCATTTT. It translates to CASSISPSNQPQHF.

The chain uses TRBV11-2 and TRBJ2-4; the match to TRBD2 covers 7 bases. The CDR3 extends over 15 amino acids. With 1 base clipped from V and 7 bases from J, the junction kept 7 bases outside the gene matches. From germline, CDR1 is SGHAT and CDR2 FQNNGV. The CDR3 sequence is CASSLGQGGENIQYF. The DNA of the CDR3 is TGTGCCAGCAGCTTAGGGCAGGGAGGGGAGAACATTCAGTACTTC.

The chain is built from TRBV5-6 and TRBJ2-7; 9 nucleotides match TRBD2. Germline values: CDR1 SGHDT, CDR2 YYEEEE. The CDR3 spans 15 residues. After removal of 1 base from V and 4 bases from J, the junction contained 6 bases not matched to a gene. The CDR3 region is CASSLIPSGKYEQYF. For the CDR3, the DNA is TGTGCCAGCAGCTTGATTCCTAGCGGGAAATACGAGCAGTACTTC.

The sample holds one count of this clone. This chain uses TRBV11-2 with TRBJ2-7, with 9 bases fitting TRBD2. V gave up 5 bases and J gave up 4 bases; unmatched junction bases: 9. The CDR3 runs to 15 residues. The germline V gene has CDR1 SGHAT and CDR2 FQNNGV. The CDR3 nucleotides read TGTGCCAGCAGCCAGGGGACTAGCAGATATTACGAGCAGTACTTC. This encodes CASSQGTSRYYEQYF. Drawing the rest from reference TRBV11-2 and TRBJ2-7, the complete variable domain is EAGVAQSPRYKIIEKRQSVAFWCNPISGHATLYWYQQILGQGPKLLIQFQNNGVVDDSQLPKDRFSAERLKGVDSTLKIQPAKLEDSAVYLCASSQGTSRYYEQYFGPGTRLTVT.

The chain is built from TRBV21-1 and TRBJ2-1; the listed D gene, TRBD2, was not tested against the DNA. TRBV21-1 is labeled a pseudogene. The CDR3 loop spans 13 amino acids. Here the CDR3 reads CASSGDVGIEQFF. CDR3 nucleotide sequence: TGTGCCAGCAGCGGAGACGTGGGTATTGAGCAGTTCTTC.

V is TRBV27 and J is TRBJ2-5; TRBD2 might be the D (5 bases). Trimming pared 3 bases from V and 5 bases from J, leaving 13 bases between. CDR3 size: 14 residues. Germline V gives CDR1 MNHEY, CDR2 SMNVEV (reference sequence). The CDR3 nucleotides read TGTGCCAGCAGTTTCCTCGAGAGGAGGGAGACCCAGTACTTC. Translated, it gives CASSFLERRETQYF.

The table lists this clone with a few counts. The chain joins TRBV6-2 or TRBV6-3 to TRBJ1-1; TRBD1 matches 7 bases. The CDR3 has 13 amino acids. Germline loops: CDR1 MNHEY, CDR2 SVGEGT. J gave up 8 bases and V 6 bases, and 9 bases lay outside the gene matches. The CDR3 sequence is CASSHTRDREAFF. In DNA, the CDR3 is TGTGCCAGCAGCCACACACGGGACAGAGAAGCTTTCTTT.

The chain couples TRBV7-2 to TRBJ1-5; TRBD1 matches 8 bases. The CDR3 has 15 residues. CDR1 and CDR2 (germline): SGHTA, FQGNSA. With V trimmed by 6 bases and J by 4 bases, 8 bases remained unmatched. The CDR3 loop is CASRKDRGWNQPQHF. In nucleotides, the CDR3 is TGTGCCAGCAGGAAAGACAGGGGATGGAATCAGCCCCAGCATTTT.

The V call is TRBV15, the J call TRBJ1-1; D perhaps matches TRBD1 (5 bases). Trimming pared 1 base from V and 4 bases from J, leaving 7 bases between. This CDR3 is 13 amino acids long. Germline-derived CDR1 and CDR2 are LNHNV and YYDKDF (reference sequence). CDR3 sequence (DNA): TGTGCCACCAGCAGAGGGCAGGGCACTGAAGCTTTCTTT. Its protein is CATSRGQGTEAFF.

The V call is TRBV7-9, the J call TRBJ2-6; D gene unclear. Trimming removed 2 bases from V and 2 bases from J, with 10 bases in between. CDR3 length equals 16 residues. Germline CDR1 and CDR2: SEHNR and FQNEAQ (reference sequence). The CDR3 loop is CASSLYQSPGANVLTF. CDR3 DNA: TGTGCCAGCAGCTTATATCAGTCCCCTGGGGCCAACGTCCTGACTTTC.

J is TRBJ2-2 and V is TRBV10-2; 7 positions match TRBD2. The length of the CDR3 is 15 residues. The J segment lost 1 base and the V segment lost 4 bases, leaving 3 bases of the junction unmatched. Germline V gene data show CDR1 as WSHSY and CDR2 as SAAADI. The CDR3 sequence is CASSVKRGNTGELFF. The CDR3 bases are TGCGCCAGCAGTGTCAAGCGGGGGAACACCGGGGAGCTGTTTTTT.

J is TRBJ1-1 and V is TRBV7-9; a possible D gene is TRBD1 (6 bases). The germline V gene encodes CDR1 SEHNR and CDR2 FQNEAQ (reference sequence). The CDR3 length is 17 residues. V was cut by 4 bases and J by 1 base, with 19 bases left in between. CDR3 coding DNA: TGTGCCAGCAGCTCCCGGGACACCCAACATAGGAACACTGAAGCTTTCTTT. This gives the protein CASSSRDTQHRNTEAFF.

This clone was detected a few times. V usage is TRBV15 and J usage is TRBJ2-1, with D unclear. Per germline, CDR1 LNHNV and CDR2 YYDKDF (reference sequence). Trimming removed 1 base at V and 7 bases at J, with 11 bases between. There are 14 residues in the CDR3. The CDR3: CATSRGTSGNEQFF. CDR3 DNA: TGTGCCACCAGCAGAGGTACTTCGGGTAATGAGCAGTTCTTC.

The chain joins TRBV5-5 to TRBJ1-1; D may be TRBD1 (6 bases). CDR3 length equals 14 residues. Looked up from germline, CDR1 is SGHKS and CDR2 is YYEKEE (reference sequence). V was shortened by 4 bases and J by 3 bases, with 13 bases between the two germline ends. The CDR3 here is CASSPRDIYTEAFF. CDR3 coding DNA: TGTGCCAGCAGCCCAAGGGACATTTACACTGAAGCTTTCTTT.

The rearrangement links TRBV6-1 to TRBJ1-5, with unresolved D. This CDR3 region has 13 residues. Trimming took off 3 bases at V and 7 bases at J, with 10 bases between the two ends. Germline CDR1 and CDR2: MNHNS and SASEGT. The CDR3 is CASSELGRQPQHF. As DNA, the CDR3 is TGTGCCAGCAGTGAGTTAGGCAGGCAGCCCCAGCATTTT.

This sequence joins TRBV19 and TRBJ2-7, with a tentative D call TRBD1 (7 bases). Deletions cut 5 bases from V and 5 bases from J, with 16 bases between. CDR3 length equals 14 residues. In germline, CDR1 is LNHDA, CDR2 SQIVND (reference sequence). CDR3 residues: CASSSREGGDEQYF. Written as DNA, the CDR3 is TGTGCCAGTAGTTCGCGGGAAGGGGGCGACGAGCAGTACTTC.